Shown below are 28 T cell receptor beta chains from a single sample sequenced in a study of shared clonotypes between healthy human individuals. Repertoires were generated with immunoSEQ multiplex PCR, while TCRdb's copy carries only in-frame clones and drops some. The sample lists around 1.9 million clones; 90% to 95% were seen once. Positively selected for CCR7, the CD45RO-negative cells used as naive CD8 cells excluded terminally differentiated effector memory CD45RA+ cells. The sequencing input was naive CD8+ T cells from PBMCs. All receptors derive from a man aged 18 to 30 in good health. Some clones in this sample may be carry-over from other donors' samples.

V usage is TRBV28 and J usage is TRBJ2-7, with a weak D call TRBD1 (7 bases). Germline V gene data show CDR1 as MDHEN and CDR2 as SYDVKM. The V and J ends lost 3 bases and 4 bases respectively, with 13 bases between them. The CDR3 consists of 14 residues. The CDR3 nucleotides read TGTGCCAGCAGTTTTGAGGAGGGGGCGTACGAGCAGTACTTC. Translated, it gives CASSFEEGAYEQYF. The whole variable domain, remainder taken from reference TRBV28 and TRBJ2-7, is DVKVTQSSRYLVKRTGEKVFLECVQDMDHENMFWYRQDPGLGLRLIYFSYDVKMKEKGDIPEGYSVSREKKERFSLILESASTNQTSMYLCASSFEEGAYEQYFGPGTRLTVT.

The sample holds a few counts of this clone. A much larger clone differs by one base, so this may be a read error. Other DNA sequences in the same sample also yield this CDR3. The chain joins TRBV9 to TRBJ2-2; D not certain. V was shortened by 2 bases and J by 5 bases, with 1 base between the two germline ends. Per germline, CDR1 SGDLS and CDR2 YYNGEE. The CDR3 length is 11 residues. Written as DNA, the CDR3 is TGTGCCAGCAGCGTTACCGGGGAGCTGTTTTTT. As protein: CASSVTGELFF.

Only one count was recorded for this clone. This sequence joins TRBV28 and TRBJ1-5; D is possibly TRBD1 (5 bases). CDR1 is MDHEN, CDR2 SYDVKM, per germline. This CDR3 has 15 amino acids. V lost 11 bases to trimming and J lost 5 bases, with 22 bases between them. Written as DNA, the CDR3 is TGTGCCTCGACGGGGGGATTTAATGGTTATCAGCCCCAGCATTTT. Translated: CASTGGFNGYQPQHF. The full variable domain, in which reference TRBV28 and TRBJ1-5 provide the parts outside the CDR3, is DVKVTQSSRYLVKRTGEKVFLECVQDMDHENMFWYRQDPGLGLRLIYFSYDVKMKEKGDIPEGYSVSREKKERFSLILESASTNQTSMYLCASTGGFNGYQPQHFGDGTRLSIL.

The CDR3 loop is CASRVSSVGTDTQYF. DNA of the CDR3: TGTGCCAGCAGGGTATCCAGCGTTGGCACAGATACGCAGTATTTT. The rearrangement uses TRBV28 and TRBJ2-3, with D unclear. The germline V gene encodes CDR1 MDHEN and CDR2 SYDVKM. With 6 bases removed from V and 1 base from J, the gap between germline ends came to 14 bases. The CDR3 totals 15 residues.

This clone was seen once. The genes are TRBV6-5 and TRBJ2-3; no firm D call. The CDR3 covers 14 residues. Germline CDR1 reads MNHEY; CDR2 reads SVGAGI. V shed 6 bases and J shed 6 bases, with 16 bases lying between them. The CDR3 DNA sequence: TGTGCCAGCAGCGCCCACCTCCTTTGGGATACGCAGTATTTT. Translated: CASSAHLLWDTQYF.

This chain links TRBV7-8 with TRBJ2-7; D may be TRBD1 (5 bases). Germline V gene data show CDR1 as SGHVS and CDR2 as FQNEAQ. V was pared by 5 bases and J by 0 bases, with 17 bases between. CDR3 length: 16 residues. CDR3 DNA sequence: TGTGCCAGCAGCCGATACCCCGACCAGGGCTCCTACGAGCAGTACTTC. Protein: CASSRYPDQGSYEQYF.

The gene calls are TRBV28 and TRBJ2-7; no reliable D call. CDR1 and CDR2 from the germline V gene are MDHEN and SYDVKM. Deletions cut 6 bases from V and 5 bases from J, with 17 bases between. This CDR3 is built from 14 residues. The CDR3 sequence is CASSPTRTSHEQYF. The CDR3 DNA reads as TGTGCCAGCAGCCCTACCAGGACGTCCCACGAGCAGTACTTC. Complete variable domain (other parts from reference TRBV28 and TRBJ2-7): DVKVTQSSRYLVKRTGEKVFLECVQDMDHENMFWYRQDPGLGLRLIYFSYDVKMKEKGDIPEGYSVSREKKERFSLILESASTNQTSMYLCASSPTRTSHEQYFGPGTRLTVT.

V usage is TRBV21-1 and J usage is TRBJ1-2; the table gives TRBD1 as D, unverified against the DNA. TRBV21-1 is shown as a pseudogene. CDR3 length: 17 amino acids. CDR3 sequence (DNA): TGTGCCAGCAGCAAAGCACAATGGGACAGGACGAACTATGGCTACACCTTC. Translated, it gives CASSKAQWDRTNYGYTF.

The rearrangement links TRBV29-1 to TRBJ2-7, with 8 bases identical to TRBD1. CDR3 length: 14 amino acids. Germline V gene data show CDR1 as SQVTM and CDR2 as ANQGSEA. The trim removed 3 bases at V and 3 bases at J, leaving 7 bases unmatched. In DNA form, the CDR3 reads TGCAGCGTTGATCATGGACAGGGTGACTACGAGCAGTACTTC. Protein product: CSVDHGQGDYEQYF.

The chain couples TRBV28 to TRBJ2-3, with 11 bases matching TRBD2. Per the germline V gene, CDR1 is MDHEN and CDR2 is SYDVKM. With V trimmed by 6 bases and J by 1 base, 9 bases remained unmatched. This CDR3 has 17 amino acids. The CDR3 is CASSTLFSGRGTDTQYF. As DNA, the CDR3 is TGTGCCAGCAGCACTCTATTTAGCGGGAGGGGCACAGATACGCAGTATTTT.

J is TRBJ2-7 and V is TRBV2, with a possible D match to TRBD1 (6 bases). The CDR3 runs 14 residues. The germline V gene encodes CDR1 SNHLY and CDR2 FYNNEI. Trimming took 6 bases from V and 5 from J, leaving 17 bases between them. The CDR3 DNA sequence: TGTGCCAGCAGGGGGAACAGGGTCGGCCACGAGCAGTACTTC. Protein product: CASRGNRVGHEQYF.

The chain has TRBV6-1 and TRBJ2-7; 9 nucleotides match TRBD1. The V segment lost 10 bases and the J segment 6 bases; nucleotides outside the gene matches: 10. In germline, CDR1 is MNHNS, CDR2 SASEGT. The CDR3 spans 13 residues. For the CDR3, the DNA is TGTGCCACTACGGTGGGGACAGGGATCGAGCAGTACTTC. It codes for CATTVGTGIEQYF.

The gene calls are TRBV5-1 and TRBJ2-7; the match to TRBD1 covers 8 bases. Germline lookup yields CDR1 SGHRS and CDR2 YFSETQ. The length of the CDR3 is 17 residues. V lost 6 bases to trimming and J lost 7 bases; unmatched junction nucleotides: 21. CDR3 nucleotide sequence: TGCGCCAGCACCGAACCAAAGCGAGCAGGGGGCGCGGGAGAGCAGTACTTC. This encodes CASTEPKRAGGAGEQYF.

The chain uses TRBV28 and TRBJ2-7; a weak D match, TRBD1 (5 bases). Germline-derived CDR1 and CDR2 are MDHEN and SYDVKM. V lost 6 bases and J 3 bases, leaving 12 bases between the germline ends. This CDR3 comprises 13 residues. The CDR3 bases are TGTGCCAGCAGCCCAGGACACCTCTACGAGCAGTACTTC. This codes for CASSPGHLYEQYF.

The V gene is TRBV6-1, the J gene TRBJ2-2; D is unclear. Trimming took 4 bases from V and 0 from J, leaving 12 bases between them. Germline values: CDR1 MNHNS, CDR2 SASEGT. This CDR3 is 16 amino acids long. The CDR3 DNA follows: TGTGCCAGCAGTGGTCCCCATGGACCGAACACCGGGGAGCTGTTTTTT. This translates into CASSGPHGPNTGELFF.

The chain employs TRBV28 and TRBJ2-1; the match to TRBD2 covers 10 bases. The V gene's germline CDR1 is MDHEN and CDR2 SYDVKM. V was clipped by 5 bases and J by 6 bases; unmatched bases: 4. The CDR3 is 14 residues long. Here the CDR3 DNA reads TGTGCCAGCAGTGCAAGGACTAGCGGCAATGAGCAGTTCTTC. Translating gives CASSARTSGNEQFF.

This rearrangement joins TRBV9 to TRBJ1-2; TRBD1 aligns across 9 bases. V lost 2 bases to trimming and J lost 3 bases; unmatched junction nucleotides: 2. Germline loops: CDR1 SGDLS, CDR2 YYNGEE. This CDR3 spans 14 amino acids. DNA of the CDR3: TGTGCCAGCAGCGTGACAGGGGGTCACTATGGCTACACCTTC. This gives the protein CASSVTGGHYGYTF.

The genes are TRBV9 and TRBJ2-2; possibly TRBD1 for D (6 bases). This CDR3 is 14 amino acids long. The V gene's germline CDR1 is SGDLS and CDR2 YYNGEE. The ends were cut back, 4 bases at V and 6 bases at J, with 13 bases in the middle. In DNA form, the CDR3 reads TGTGCCAGCAGCTTACTACAGGGTCCCGGGGAGCTGTTTTTT. This encodes CASSLLQGPGELFF.

The chain recombines TRBV4-1 with TRBJ1-3; 7 bases map to TRBD1. Trimming cost V 0 bases and J 11 bases; bases outside gene matches: 13. The CDR3 consists of 16 residues. From germline, CDR1 is MGHRA and CDR2 YSYEKL. The CDR3 DNA is TGCGCCAGCAGCCAAGACCCGCCAATTACAGGGGCAGCCATATATTTT. Translated, it gives CASSQDPPITGAAIYF.

The CDR3 is CASSVGSTGSTF. Written as DNA, the CDR3 is TGTGCCAGCAGCGTAGGGTCAACAGGGAGCACCTTC. The chain links TRBV9 to TRBJ1-2; D is possibly TRBD1 (6 bases). CDR1 and CDR2 from the germline V gene are SGDLS and YYNGEE. The CDR3 runs to 12 residues. The germline V and J ends were trimmed by 0 bases and 13 bases, with 13 bases remaining between them.

On this clone: The same CDR3 is also encoded by other DNA sequences in this sample. The chain carries TRBV19 and TRBJ2-1; D is undetermined. The CDR3 length is 13 residues. V was trimmed by 3 bases and J by 3 bases, leaving 6 bases between them. CDR1 LNHDA and CDR2 SQIVND come from the germline V gene (reference sequence). The CDR3 region is CASSIAFYNEQFF. The CDR3 nucleotides read TGTGCCAGTAGTATCGCGTTCTACAATGAGCAGTTCTTC.

This clone has just a few counts. The V gene is TRBV4-2, the J gene TRBJ2-7; maybe TRBD1 (6 bases). The CDR3 length is 15 residues. The germline V gene has CDR1 LGHNA and CDR2 YNFKEQ. V dropped 0 bases and J dropped 1 base, with 10 bases sitting between them. CDR3 loop: CASSQDTGRSYEQYF. The CDR3 DNA follows: TGTGCCAGCAGCCAAGACACAGGGCGGTCCTACGAGCAGTACTTC.

The chain recombines TRBV28 with TRBJ2-3; TRBD1 is a possible D gene (6 bases). This CDR3 is 14 amino acids long. V lost 1 base and J 2 bases, leaving 7 bases between the germline ends. Looked up from germline, CDR1 is MDHEN and CDR2 is SYDVKM. CDR3 DNA: TGTGCCAGCAGTTTATACAGGGCCACAGATACGCAGTATTTT. Translation gives CASSLYRATDTQYF.

This chain connects TRBV7-8 to TRBJ2-1; TRBD2 matches at 7 bases. CDR3 length: 12 amino acids. Germline-derived CDR1 and CDR2 are SGHVS and FQNEAQ. V was pared by 4 bases and J by 10 bases, with 4 bases of the junction left unmatched. The CDR3 region is CASSWDYREQFF. In DNA form, the CDR3 reads TGTGCCAGCAGCTGGGACTACCGCGAGCAGTTCTTC.

V and J are TRBV11-3 and TRBJ2-2; D is perhaps TRBD1 or TRBD2 (5 bases each). The CDR3 length is 17 residues. V shed 1 base and J shed 1 base, with 13 bases lying between them. Germline V lookup: CDR1 SGHNT, CDR2 YENEEA. The chain's CDR3 is CASSLATGPMNTGELFF. CDR3 coding DNA: TGTGCCAGCAGCTTAGCGACGGGACCGATGAACACCGGGGAGCTGTTTTTT.

Only one count was recorded for this clone. The same CDR3 also results from other DNA sequences found in this sample. The rearrangement uses TRBV28 and TRBJ2-7, with D perhaps being TRBD1 or TRBD2 (5 bases each). Germline V gene lookup returns CDR1 MDHEN and CDR2 SYDVKM. Trimming left V 5 bases short and J 1 base short, with 12 bases between. CDR3 length: 14 residues. The CDR3 bases are TGTGCCAGCAGTCCCACAGGAGGATCCTACGAGCAGTACTTC. This codes for CASSPTGGSYEQYF.

The chain joins TRBV10-3 to TRBJ2-2; the D is unclear. The CDR3 extends over 14 amino acids. V lost 7 bases and J 1 base, leaving 10 bases between the germline ends. The V gene's germline CDR1 is ENHRY and CDR2 SYGVKD. The chain's CDR3 is CAIKPGENTGELFF. In DNA form, the CDR3 reads TGTGCCATCAAGCCAGGCGAGAACACCGGGGAGCTGTTTTTT.

The V gene is TRBV5-1, the J gene TRBJ1-1, with 7 bases fitting TRBD1. The V and J ends lost 0 bases and 0 bases, in that order; junction bases with no gene match: 11. The CDR3 totals 18 residues. Germline loops: CDR1 SGHRS, CDR2 YFSETQ. CDR3 loop: CASSLASDREGMNTEAFF. In DNA form, the CDR3 reads TGCGCCAGCAGCTTGGCCTCAGACAGGGAGGGGATGAACACTGAAGCTTTCTTT.